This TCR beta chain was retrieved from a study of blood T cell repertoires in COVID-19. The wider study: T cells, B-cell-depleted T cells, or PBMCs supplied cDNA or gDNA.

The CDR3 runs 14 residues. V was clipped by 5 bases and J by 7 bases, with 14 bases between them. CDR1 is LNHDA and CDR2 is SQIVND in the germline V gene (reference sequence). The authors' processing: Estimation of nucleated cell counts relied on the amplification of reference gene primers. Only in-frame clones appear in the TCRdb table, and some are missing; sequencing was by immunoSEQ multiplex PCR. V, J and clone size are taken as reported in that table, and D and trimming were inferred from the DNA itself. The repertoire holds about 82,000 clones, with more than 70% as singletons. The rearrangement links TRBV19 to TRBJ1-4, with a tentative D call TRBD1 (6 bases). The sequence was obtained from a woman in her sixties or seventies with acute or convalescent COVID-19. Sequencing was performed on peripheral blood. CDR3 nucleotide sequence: TGTGCCAGTAGTTCTTGGACAGAAGCTGAAAAACTGTTTTTT. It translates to CASSSWTEAEKLFF.